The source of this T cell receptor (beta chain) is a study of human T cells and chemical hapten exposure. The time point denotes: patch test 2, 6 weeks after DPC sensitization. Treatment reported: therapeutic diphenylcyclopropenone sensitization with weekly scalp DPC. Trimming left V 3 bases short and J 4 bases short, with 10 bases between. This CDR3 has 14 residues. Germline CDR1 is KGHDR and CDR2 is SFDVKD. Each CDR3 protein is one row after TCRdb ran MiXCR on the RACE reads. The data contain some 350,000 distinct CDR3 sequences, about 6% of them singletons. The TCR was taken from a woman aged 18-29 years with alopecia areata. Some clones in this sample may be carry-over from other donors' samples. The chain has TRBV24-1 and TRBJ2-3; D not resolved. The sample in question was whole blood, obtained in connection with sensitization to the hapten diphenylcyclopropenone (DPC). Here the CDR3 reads CATSDPIHADTQYF. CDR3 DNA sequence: TGTGCCACCAGTGATCCGATACACGCAGATACGCAGTATTTT.